The clone carrying this T cell receptor (beta chain) was detected a few times. Its antigen is not known. This sample is part of a study of PD-1 blockade in classical Hodgkin lymphoma. General study points: The authors have not defined what causes the repertoire differences, possibly disease activity or prior therapy. It was reported that newly diagnosed patients had less baseline TCR diversity than healthy donors.

The time point denotes: newly diagnosed, previously untreated cHL patient sample. It was by magnetic negative selection that CD4+ T cells were purified from thawed PBMCs. Comparators were PBMCs taken from newly diagnosed, untreated classical Hodgkin lymphoma. Trimming at V came to 8 bases and at J to 6 bases, leaving 4 bases not matched to a gene. Germline V gives CDR1 SNHLY, CDR2 FYNNEI. The CDR3 contains 13 residues. TCRdb's copy holds only in-frame clones and misses some; the assay was immunoSEQ multiplex PCR. The table shows tens of thousands of clones, with 90% to 95% occurring only once. This chain connects TRBV2 to TRBJ1-4, with 9 positions matching TRBD1. The TCR sequence derives from a human donor with classical Hodgkin lymphoma. Input material: CD4+ T cells from blood. This CDR3 is CASEWTGDEKLFF. CDR3 DNA: TGTGCCAGCGAGTGGACAGGGGATGAAAAACTGTTTTTT.